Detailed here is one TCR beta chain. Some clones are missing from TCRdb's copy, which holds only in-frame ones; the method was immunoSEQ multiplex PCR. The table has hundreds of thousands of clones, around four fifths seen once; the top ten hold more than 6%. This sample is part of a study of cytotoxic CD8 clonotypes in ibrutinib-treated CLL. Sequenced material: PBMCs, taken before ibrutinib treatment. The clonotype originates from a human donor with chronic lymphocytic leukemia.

This CDR3 reads CASSPQTVPDTQYF. CDR3 sequence (DNA): TGTGCCAGCAGCCCACAGACAGTCCCAGATACGCAGTATTTT. The chain has TRBV7-3 and TRBJ2-3; D may be TRBD1 (5 bases). The V end was cut by 5 bases, the J end by 4 bases, with 13 bases between. CDR1 and CDR2 (germline): SGHTA, FQGTGA. CDR3 size: 14 residues.